These 14 T cell receptor beta chains were sequenced from one sample in a study of blood T cell repertoires in COVID-19. Clones were sequenced by immunoSEQ multiplex PCR, and TCRdb holds only the in-frame ones, with some missing. Of about 220,000 clones listed, more than 65% are singletons. Material for sequencing was peripheral blood. The receptor set was obtained from a woman in her twenties or thirties who had recovered from COVID-19.

The chain couples TRBV29-1 to TRBJ2-1; TRBD2 matches 8 bases. V dropped 7 bases and J dropped 12; count of bases not matched to a gene: 11. CDR1 and CDR2 from the germline V gene are SQVTM and ANQGSEA. The CDR3 extends over 12 amino acids. The CDR3 loop reads CSAEGTSRGQFF. As DNA, the CDR3 is TGCAGCGCCGAGGGGACTAGTAGAGGGCAGTTCTTC.

This clone was observed a single time. This chain links TRBV2 with TRBJ2-3; no clear D gene. CDR1 and CDR2 (germline): SNHLY, FYNNEI. Trimming took off 0 bases at V and 8 bases at J, with 6 bases between the two ends. This CDR3 is 12 amino acids long. CDR3 amino acids: CASSEASGTQYF. As DNA, the CDR3 is TGTGCCAGCAGTGAAGCGTCCGGTACGCAGTATTTT.

The chain links TRBV19 to TRBJ2-5; no reliable D call. V was cut by 4 bases and J by 2 bases, with 11 bases left in between. CDR1 is LNHDA, CDR2 SQIVND, per germline (reference sequence). This CDR3 region has 14 residues. CDR3 DNA sequence: TGTGCCAGTAGTAAAGGCAGGAAACAAGAGACCCAGTACTTC. It yields the protein CASSKGRKQETQYF. The full variable domain, rest sourced from reference TRBV19 and TRBJ2-5, is DGGITQSPKYLFRKEGQNVTLSCEQNLNHDAMYWYRQDPGQGLRLIYYSQIVNDFQKGDIAEGYSVSREKKESFPLTVTSAQKNPTAFYLCASSKGRKQETQYFGPGTRLLVL.

The chain uses TRBV5-1 and TRBJ2-5; no clear D. With 5 bases removed from V and 2 bases from J, the gap between germline ends came to 7 bases. The CDR3 consists of 12 residues. The V gene's germline CDR1 is SGHRS and CDR2 YFSETQ. The DNA of the CDR3 is TGCGCCAGCAGTGAACAGCAAGAGACCCAGTACTTC. Protein product: CASSEQQETQYF.

This clone was counted a few times. This sample also contains other DNA sequences that code for the same CDR3. CDR3 region: CASSLGLNTEAFF. The CDR3 DNA is TGTGCCAGCAGCCTCGGACTAAACACTGAAGCTTTCTTT. The chain is built from TRBV6-5 and TRBJ1-1; D remains unclear. CDR1 MNHEY and CDR2 SVGAGI come from the germline V gene. V dropped 6 bases and J dropped 2 bases, with 10 bases sitting between them. The CDR3 extends over 13 amino acids.

With respect to this clone: One junction end disagrees with the germline gene, perhaps due to a read error. J is TRBJ1-1 and V is TRBV10-2; D remains unclear. Germline V gene data show CDR1 as WSHSY and CDR2 as SAAADI. CDR3 length: 13 amino acids. This chain's CDR3 is CTSGQSGLTEAFF. Written as DNA, the CDR3 is TGCACCAGCGGGCAGAGCGGGCTCACTGAAGCTTTCTTT.

A single count supports this clone. The gene calls are TRBV20-1 and TRBJ2-7, with 7 nucleotides matching TRBD1. This CDR3 spans 11 amino acids. The germline V gene encodes CDR1 DFQATT and CDR2 SNEGSKA (reference sequence). V shed 5 bases and J 4 bases; nucleotides not matched to a gene: 2. The CDR3 spells CSALQGYEQYF. The DNA for the CDR3 is TGCAGTGCTCTACAGGGGTACGAGCAGTACTTC.

The rearrangement joins TRBV28 to TRBJ1-4, with 8 bases aligning to TRBD1. The CDR3 has 12 residues. Germline V gene lookup returns CDR1 MDHEN and CDR2 SYDVKM. V gave up 5 bases and J gave up 8 bases; unmatched junction bases: 1. This chain's CDR3 is CASSDRGEKLFF. The CDR3 coding sequence is TGTGCCAGCAGTGACAGGGGCGAAAAACTGTTTTTT. Combining the CDR3 with reference TRBV28 and TRBJ1-4 gives the whole variable domain DVKVTQSSRYLVKRTGEKVFLECVQDMDHENMFWYRQDPGLGLRLIYFSYDVKMKEKGDIPEGYSVSREKKERFSLILESASTNQTSMYLCASSDRGEKLFFGSGTQLSVL.

This clone occurred many times. The chain employs TRBV19 and TRBJ2-1; 11 bases line up with TRBD2. The CDR3 is 15 residues long. V shed 5 bases and J 7 bases; nucleotides not matched to a gene: 7. In germline, CDR1 is LNHDA, CDR2 SQIVND (reference sequence). CDR3: CASSDVTSGSNEQFF. CDR3 bases: TGTGCCAGTAGTGATGTAACTAGCGGGAGTAATGAGCAGTTCTTC.

A word on this clone: The sample holds other DNA sequences that translate to the same CDR3. This chain joins TRBV28 and TRBJ1-5; 8 bases are shared with TRBD1. V gave up 6 bases and J gave up 7 bases; unmatched junction bases: 5. Germline CDR1 reads MDHEN; CDR2 reads SYDVKM. This CDR3 contains 13 residues. The CDR3 here is CASSWTGNQPQHF. The CDR3 DNA sequence: TGTGCCAGCAGCTGGACAGGGAACCAGCCCCAGCATTTT.

The genes are TRBV3-1 (or the pseudogene TRBV3-2) and TRBJ1-2, with D perhaps matching TRBD1 (5 bases). The germline gives CDR1 LGHDT, CDR2 YNNKEL (reference sequence). The CDR3 contains 12 residues. The V gene lost 5 bases and the J gene lost 5 bases, with 9 bases spanning the gap. CDR3 sequence reads: CASSVQAYGYTF. In DNA form, the CDR3 reads TGTGCCAGCAGCGTACAGGCGTATGGCTACACCTTC.

This clone was seen a few times. The V and J genes are TRBV6-5 and TRBJ2-1; TRBD1 matches 10 bases. CDR3 length: 14 residues. Germline V lookup: CDR1 MNHEY, CDR2 SVGAGI. V dropped 7 bases and J dropped 6; count of bases not matched to a gene: 6. DNA of the CDR3: TGTGCCAGCACAAGGACAGGGGGTTCCAATGAGCAGTTCTTC. Protein product: CASTRTGGSNEQFF.

Written as DNA, the CDR3 is TGTGCCAGCAGCCGCAAGCCGGACAGTGCCCTCGAGCAGTACTTC. Translation: CASSRKPDSALEQYF. The chain employs TRBV11-1 and TRBJ2-7; D is perhaps TRBD1 (6 bases). V lost 5 bases and J 6 bases, leaving 20 bases between the germline ends. CDR3 length equals 15 residues. Germline assignment: CDR1 SGHAT and CDR2 FQDESV (reference sequence).

The chain combines TRBV13 with TRBJ1-2; 9 positions match TRBD1. The germline V gene has CDR1 PRHDT and CDR2 FYEKMQ (reference sequence). The J segment lost 4 bases and the V segment lost 5 bases, leaving 14 bases of the junction unmatched. CDR3 length: 17 amino acids. Here the CDR3 DNA reads TGTGCCAGCAGCAAATCCGGTCTCACAGGGGGCATCTATGGCTACACCTTC. Translated, it gives CASSKSGLTGGIYGYTF.